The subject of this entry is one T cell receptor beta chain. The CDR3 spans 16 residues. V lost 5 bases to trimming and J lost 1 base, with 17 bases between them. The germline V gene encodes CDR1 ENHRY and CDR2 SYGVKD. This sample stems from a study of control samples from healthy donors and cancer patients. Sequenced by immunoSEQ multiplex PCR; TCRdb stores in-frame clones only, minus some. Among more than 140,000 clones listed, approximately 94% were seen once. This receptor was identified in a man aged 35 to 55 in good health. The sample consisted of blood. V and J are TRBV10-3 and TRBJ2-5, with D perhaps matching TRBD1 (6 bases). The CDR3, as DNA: TGTGCCATCAGTAGGACCTGGGACACCACCCAAGAGACCCAGTACTTC. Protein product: CAISRTWDTTQETQYF.